One and the same sample provided the 30 T cell receptor beta chains below, sequenced in a study of STAT5B mutations in CD4+ large granular lymphocyte leukemia. Assay: immunoSEQ multiplex PCR; the TCRdb copy retains only in-frame clones and omits some. This sample has around 24,000 clones, with just under 75% found just once. Sequenced input: CD4+ T cells from blood buffy coats. These receptors all come from a human donor in good health.

This clone is a singleton in its sample. The chain links TRBV14 to TRBJ1-4, with D possibly being TRBD1 (5 bases). CDR3 length: 15 amino acids. In germline, CDR1 is SGHDN, CDR2 FVKESK. V was pared by 7 bases and J by 4 bases, with 16 bases between. CDR3 amino acids: CASTSSDSFNEKLFF. The CDR3 nucleotides are TGTGCCAGCACCTCAAGCGACAGTTTTAATGAAAAACTGTTTTTT.

The chain is built from TRBV7-3 and TRBJ2-5; 8 positions match TRBD2. Germline assignment: CDR1 SGHTA and CDR2 FQGTGA. The CDR3 extends over 13 amino acids. Trimming at V came to 5 bases and at J to 4 bases, leaving 3 bases not matched to a gene. CDR3: CASSNGGAETQYF. CDR3 coding DNA: TGTGCCAGCAGCAACGGGGGGGCAGAGACCCAGTACTTC.

This chain connects TRBV25-1 to TRBJ2-3, with D uncertain. From germline, CDR1 is MGHDK and CDR2 SYGVNS. CDR3 length: 15 residues. Trimming took off 3 bases at V and 3 bases at J, with 13 bases between the two ends. The CDR3 is CASSDASRQTDTQYF. DNA of the CDR3: TGTGCCAGCAGTGACGCGTCTCGGCAGACAGATACGCAGTATTTT.

This rearrangement joins TRBV7-2 to TRBJ2-5; unclear D gene. CDR3 length: 14 residues. V was cut by 2 bases and J by 0 bases, with 7 bases left in between. Germline assignment: CDR1 SGHTA and CDR2 FQGNSA. CDR3 coding DNA: TGTGCCAGCAGCTTACGGCCGTACCAAGAGACCCAGTACTTC. Translated, it gives CASSLRPYQETQYF.

This chain joins TRBV11-3 and TRBJ2-3; D is unclear. The CDR3 contains 12 residues. Germline V gene sequence: CDR1 SGHNT, CDR2 YENEEA. V was trimmed by 3 bases and J by 2 bases, leaving 3 bases between them. The CDR3 spells CASSFHTDTQYF. Here the CDR3 DNA reads TGTGCCAGCAGCTTTCACACAGATACGCAGTATTTT.

The V gene is TRBV10-2, the J gene TRBJ1-2; D perhaps matches TRBD1 (6 bases). The CDR3 runs to 15 residues. Germline values: CDR1 WSHSY, CDR2 SAAADI. V dropped 6 bases and J dropped 6 bases, with 20 bases sitting between them. CDR3 region: CASRLGGQRVHGYTF. CDR3 in DNA: TGCGCCAGCAGGCTAGGAGGACAGAGGGTTCATGGCTACACCTTC.

The chain couples TRBV28 to TRBJ2-3; D is perhaps TRBD2 (6 bases). V was cut by 5 bases and J by 3 bases, with 15 bases left in between. CDR1 and CDR2 (germline): MDHEN, SYDVKM. The CDR3 extends over 15 amino acids. CDR3 region: CASSESGVRTDTQYF. The DNA for the CDR3 is TGTGCCAGCAGTGAGTCGGGAGTCCGTACAGATACGCAGTATTTT.

The rearrangement links TRBV30 to TRBJ2-1; TRBD2 aligns across 8 bases. The CDR3 totals 14 residues. The germline V gene has CDR1 GTSNPN and CDR2 SVGIG (reference sequence). The trim removed 3 bases at V and 5 bases at J, leaving 6 bases unmatched. The CDR3 sequence is CAWSGGLGDNEQFF. The CDR3 DNA follows: TGTGCCTGGAGCGGGGGACTAGGGGACAATGAGCAGTTCTTC.

The gene calls are TRBV5-6 and TRBJ1-5; 8 bases fit TRBD1. The CDR3 covers 14 residues. The junction had 6 bases not matched to a gene; V was cut back by 3 bases and J by 7 bases. CDR1 is SGHDT and CDR2 is YYEEEE in the germline V gene. The CDR3 DNA reads TGTGCCAGCAGCTCAGGGGGCGTTGGGCAGCCCCAGCATTTT. The encoded protein is CASSSGGVGQPQHF. Using reference TRBV5-6 and TRBJ1-5 for the parts outside the CDR3, the full variable domain is DAGVTQSPTHLIKTRGQQVTLRCSPKSGHDTVSWYQQALGQGPQFIFQYYEEEERQRGNFPDRFSGHQFPNYSSELNVNALLLGDSALYLCASSSGGVGQPQHFGDGTRLSIL.

V gene TRBV21-1 combines with J gene TRBJ2-7; the D call TRBD2 from the table was never checked on the DNA. TRBV21-1 is listed as a pseudogene. The CDR3 is made up of 18 amino acids. The CDR3 region is CASSKGLAGVFQKAEQYV. CDR3 coding DNA: TGTGCCAGCAGCAAGGGACTAGCGGGGGTATTCCAAAAAGCAGAGCAGTACGTC.

The chain links TRBV9 to TRBJ2-5; TRBD1 agrees at 7 bases. This CDR3 has 15 residues. Germline loops: CDR1 SGDLS, CDR2 YYNGEE. Unmatched junction bases numbered 8, after V lost 1 base and J lost 5 bases. CDR3 protein: CASSVRQGPYETQYF. CDR3 nucleotide sequence: TGTGCCAGCAGCGTAAGACAGGGTCCTTACGAGACCCAGTACTTC.

In this sample, this clone turned up a few times. The CDR3 region has the DNA TGTGCCAGCAGCCCTGACAGGAACTATGGCTACACCTTC. This encodes CASSPDRNYGYTF. The chain combines TRBV7-2 with TRBJ1-2; D is perhaps TRBD1 (6 bases). V lost 5 bases, J lost 2 bases, and 9 bases lay in between. CDR1 is SGHTA and CDR2 is FQGNSA in the germline V gene. The CDR3 loop spans 13 amino acids.

The chain links TRBV4-3 to TRBJ2-5, with unresolved D. Germline loops: CDR1 LGHNA, CDR2 YSLEER. This CDR3 is built from 13 residues. V lost 1 base, J lost 2 bases, and 5 bases lay in between. The CDR3 DNA reads TGCGCCAGCAGCCAAGGCGGTCAAGAGACCCAGTACTTC. Protein sequence: CASSQGGQETQYF.

A single count supports this clone. V usage is TRBV28 and J usage is TRBJ2-5, with 10 bases fitting TRBD2. The CDR3 is 17 residues long. CDR1 and CDR2 from the germline V gene are MDHEN and SYDVKM. Trimming cost V 3 bases and J 6 bases; bases outside gene matches: 13. Here the CDR3 DNA reads TGTGCCAGCAGTTTGAATCAAGCGGGAGGGCCGGGAAAGACCCAGTACTTC. It translates to CASSLNQAGGPGKTQYF.

The J gene is TRBJ2-7, the V gene TRBV18, with unresolved D. Trimming removed 4 bases from V and 0 bases from J, with 10 bases in between. CDR3 length: 14 amino acids. CDR1 is KGHSH and CDR2 is LQKENI in the germline V gene. For the CDR3, the DNA is TGTGCCAGCTCACTCAACCCTTTCTCCTACGAGCAGTACGTC. It encodes CASSLNPFSYEQYV.

This clone has a handful of counts. The J gene is TRBJ1-5, the V gene TRBV2, with 8 bases fitting TRBD1. This CDR3 region has 14 residues. Germline loops: CDR1 SNHLY, CDR2 FYNNEI. Unmatched junction bases numbered 3, after V lost 6 bases and J lost 2 bases. The CDR3 DNA reads TGTGCCAGCAGCGGACAGGGAGGCAATCAGCCCCAGCATTTT. Translation gives CASSGQGGNQPQHF.

V gene TRBV5-1 combines with J gene TRBJ2-7, with 10 bases fitting TRBD1. The CDR3 covers 16 residues. CDR1 and CDR2 from the germline V gene are SGHRS and YFSETQ. Trimming took 4 bases from V and 2 from J; bases not matched to a gene: 9. The CDR3, as DNA: TGCGCCAGCAGCCCCTGGACAGGGGGGGGTACCTACGAGCAGTACTTC. Its translation: CASSPWTGGGTYEQYF. Combining the CDR3 with reference TRBV5-1 and TRBJ2-7 gives the whole variable domain KAGVTQTPRYLIKTRGQQVTLSCSPISGHRSVSWYQQTPGQGLQFLFEYFSETQRNKGNFPGRFSGRQFSNSRSEMNVSTLELGDSALYLCASSPWTGGGTYEQYFGPGTRLTVT.

The V gene is TRBV28, the J gene TRBJ1-3, with 7 bases aligning to TRBD1. The germline CDR1 and CDR2 sequences are MDHEN and SYDVKM. V shed 8 bases, J shed 0 bases, and the junction held 10 bases outside the gene matches. The CDR3 consists of 16 residues. This CDR3 is CASQWRGLRSGNTIYF. CDR3 bases: TGTGCCAGCCAGTGGAGGGGGCTACGCTCTGGAAACACCATATATTTT.

The V call is TRBV27, the J call TRBJ1-2; TRBD1 matches 12 bases. The length of the CDR3 is 17 residues. The ends lost 5 bases at V and 5 bases at J; junction bases unmatched: 12. Germline-derived CDR1 and CDR2 are MNHEY and SMNVEV (reference sequence). For the CDR3, the DNA is TGTGCCAGCAGTCCTCGAAACCGGGACAGGGGGCTTTATGGCTACACCTTC. Amino acids: CASSPRNRDRGLYGYTF.

The chain is built from TRBV5-6 and TRBJ1-1; 8 bases are shared with TRBD1. CDR1 SGHDT and CDR2 YYEEEE come from the germline V gene. The junction had 8 bases not matched to a gene; V was cut back by 5 bases and J by 5 bases. The CDR3 extends over 14 amino acids. As DNA, the CDR3 is TGTGCCAGCAGTGGACAGACAGGGGTGACTGAAGCTTTCTTT. This gives the protein CASSGQTGVTEAFF.

The chain uses TRBV5-1 and TRBJ2-3; 7 bases match TRBD1. The CDR3 runs 16 residues. J was trimmed by 0 bases and V by 4 bases; bases with no gene match: 8. The germline gives CDR1 SGHRS, CDR2 YFSETQ. For the CDR3, the DNA is TGCGCCAGCAGCAGCAGCTCAGGGGGTAGCACAGATACGCAGTATTTT. It encodes CASSSSSGGSTDTQYF.

J is TRBJ2-2 and V is TRBV18; no clear D. From germline, CDR1 is KGHSH and CDR2 LQKENI. The CDR3 extends over 17 amino acids. The V gene lost 0 bases and the J gene lost 0 bases, with 11 bases spanning the gap. CDR3 DNA: TGTGCCAGCTCACCACCGGGCCGGACGTCGAACACCGGGGAGCTGTTTTTT. Its translation: CASSPPGRTSNTGELFF. The full variable domain, with the rest looked up from reference TRBV18 and TRBJ2-2, is NAGVMQNPRHLVRRRGQEARLRCSPMKGHSHVYWYRQLPEEGLKFMVYLQKENIIDESGMPKERFSAEFPKEGPSILRIQQVVRGDSAAYFCASSPPGRTSNTGELFFGEGSRLTVL.

This clone was seen a handful of times. The chain recombines TRBV25-1 with TRBJ1-1; the D is unclear. This CDR3 comprises 11 residues. Germline-derived CDR1 and CDR2 are MGHDK and SYGVNS. The V gene lost 0 bases and the J gene lost 4 bases, with 0 bases spanning the gap. In DNA form, the CDR3 reads TGTGCCAGCAGTGAATACACTGAAGCTTTCTTT. Its protein product is CASSEYTEAFF. Filled out from reference TRBV25-1 and TRBJ1-1, the complete variable domain reads EADIYQTPRYLVIGTGKKITLECSQTMGHDKMYWYQQDPGMELHLIHYSYGVNSTEKGDLSSESTVSRIRTEHFPLTLESARPSHTSQYLCASSEYTEAFFGQGTRLTVV.

This chain joins TRBV11-1 and TRBJ2-5; 15 bases fit TRBD2. The CDR3 is 16 residues long. V lost 2 bases to trimming and J lost 5 bases; unmatched junction nucleotides: 3. Germline CDR1 SGHAT, CDR2 FQDESV (reference sequence). The CDR3 here is CASSLSGLAGGETQYF. The CDR3 DNA is TGTGCCAGCAGCTTATCGGGACTAGCGGGAGGTGAGACCCAGTACTTC.

The J gene is TRBJ2-7, the V gene TRBV28; 10 nucleotides agree with TRBD1. The ends lost 6 bases at V and 4 bases at J; junction bases unmatched: 9. From germline, CDR1 is MDHEN and CDR2 SYDVKM. The CDR3 sequence is 15 residues long. The CDR3 DNA reads TGTGCCAGCAGGCGACAGGGGGCGAATTCGTACGAGCAGTACTTC. This gives the protein CASRRQGANSYEQYF.

The chain couples TRBV27 to TRBJ2-7; D is possibly TRBD1 or TRBD2 (5 bases each). CDR3 length: 13 amino acids. Trimming cost V 8 bases and J 2 bases, with 13 bases left between them. CDR1 and CDR2 (germline): MNHEY, SMNVEV (reference sequence). The CDR3 DNA follows: TGTGCCAGCGTAAGGGACGGAACCTACGAGCAGTACTTC. Protein: CASVRDGTYEQYF.

The chain is built from TRBV18 and TRBJ2-2; 8 positions match TRBD1. V shed 6 bases, J shed 5 bases, and the junction held 5 bases outside the gene matches. The CDR3 is 14 residues long. The germline gives CDR1 KGHSH, CDR2 LQKENI. CDR3 protein: CASSTGVETGELFF. The CDR3 DNA follows: TGTGCCAGCTCGACAGGGGTGGAAACCGGGGAGCTGTTTTTT.

There are a few counts of this clone. The CDR3 DNA reads TGTGCCAGCAGGAGGACTAGCGGATACGAGCAGTACGTC. Its translation is CASRRTSGYEQYV. This chain uses TRBV21-1 with TRBJ2-7; the table calls TRBD2, which could not be checked here. TRBV21-1 is a known pseudogene. This CDR3 is 13 amino acids long.

This chain uses TRBV7-2 with TRBJ2-7, with TRBD1 identical over 10 bases. The V and J ends lost 4 bases and 4 bases, in that order; junction bases with no gene match: 7. CDR3 length equals 15 residues. Germline V gene lookup returns CDR1 SGHTA and CDR2 FQGNSA. DNA of the CDR3: TGTGCCAGCAGCTCCCGGGACAGGGGCGGTTACGAGCAGTACTTC. Its translation: CASSSRDRGGYEQYF.

This chain links TRBV6-5 with TRBJ2-1; D not resolved. Germline CDR1 reads MNHEY; CDR2 reads SVGAGI. The CDR3 contains 16 residues. V lost 1 base and J 0 bases, leaving 10 bases between the germline ends. In DNA form, the CDR3 reads TGTGCCAGCAGTTACTGGCGCACAAGCTCCTACAATGAGCAGTTCTTC. Translating it yields CASSYWRTSSYNEQFF.